One sample yielded the 2 T cell receptor beta chains listed below, sequenced in a study of T-cell reconstitution after alpha-beta-depleted transplantation in children. For TCRbeta, the library was prepared with unique molecular identifiers. TCRdb re-derived calls from the PCR reads in MiXCR, one entry per CDR3 protein. This sample has nearly 250,000 distinct CDR3 sequences, with around 8% found just once. The sequencing used PBMCs, mostly from graft donor cells, collected 180 days after TCRalphabeta/CD19-depleted stem cell transplant. These receptors were obtained from a male patient aged 10-17 years who had a stem cell transplant for acute lymphoblastic leukemia, so the T cells may come from the graft donor.

Points on this clonotype: This may be a read error, as it is one base from a much larger clone. The V and J genes are TRBV10-3 and TRBJ1-5; no definite D call. V shed 4 bases and J shed 1 base, with 8 bases lying between them. Germline CDR1 ENHRY, CDR2 SYGVKD. CDR3 length equals 14 residues. The CDR3 DNA is TGTGCCATCAGTGCCGGGCAAAGCAATCAGCCCCAGCATTTT. Translating it yields CAISAGQSNQPQHF.

The rearrangement links TRBV19 to TRBJ2-1; 12 positions agree with TRBD1. This CDR3 has 15 amino acids. The junction had 4 bases not matched to a gene; V was cut back by 4 bases and J by 6 bases. The V gene's germline CDR1 is LNHDA and CDR2 SQIVND (reference sequence). In nucleotides, the CDR3 is TGTGCCAGTAGTACCGGGACAGGGGGCTCCAATGAGCAGTTCTTC. It encodes CASSTGTGGSNEQFF.